A selection of T cell receptor beta chains follows, all from one sample in a study of blood T cell repertoires in COVID-19. Assay used: immunoSEQ multiplex PCR; TCRdb lists only in-frame clones, some missing. The sample lists 250,000 to 300,000 clones, 70% to 90% seen once, with around 13% in the top ten. The sequencing input was peripheral blood. These receptors all stem from a woman in her 70s with COVID-19, enrolled during active disease. The CDR3 runs from the conserved cysteine through the conserved F or W. Each record gives: clone size, J gene, V gene, D gene, CDR3 DNA, CDR3 protein. The D gene is left open where the match is weak. The size field is filled for only some rows; it gives once, few, many or a size class.

clone_size: once
j_call: TRBJ1-1
v_call: TRBV5-1
d_call: TRBD1
cdr3_nt: TGCGCCAGCAGCTCTACCGGGACAGATGAAGCTTTCTTT
cdr3_aa: CASSSTGTDEAFF

clone_size: .
j_call: TRBJ2-5
v_call: TRBV9
d_call: TRBD2
cdr3_nt: TGTGCCAGCAGCGGACTAGCGGGGGGGCGGGAGACCCAGTACTTC
cdr3_aa: CASSGLAGGRETQYF

clone_size: .
j_call: TRBJ1-1
v_call: TRBV6-4
d_call: TRBD1
cdr3_nt: TGTGCCAGCAGTCCGGACAGGGGGACTGAAGCTTTCTTT
cdr3_aa: CASSPDRGTEAFF

clone_size: .
j_call: TRBJ2-2
v_call: TRBV6-5
d_call: TRBD1
cdr3_nt: TGTGCCAGCAGTTACTTTCAGGGGGCTAACACCGGGGAGCTGTTTTTT
cdr3_aa: CASSYFQGANTGELFF

clone_size: .
j_call: TRBJ1-4
v_call: TRBV4-3
d_call: TRBD1
cdr3_nt: TGCGCCAGCAGCCAAGGAAGACAGGGGGATGAAAAACTGTTTTTT
cdr3_aa: CASSQGRQGDEKLFF

clone_size: .
j_call: TRBJ2-3
v_call: TRBV29-1
d_call: .
cdr3_nt: TGCAGCCCTGAGGCCAGCACAGATACGCAGTATTTT
cdr3_aa: CSPEASTDTQYF

clone_size: .
j_call: TRBJ2-5
v_call: TRBV29-1
d_call: TRBD2
cdr3_nt: TGCAGCGTCCTAGCGGGGGAAGAGACCCAGTACTTC
cdr3_aa: CSVLAGEETQYF

clone_size: once
j_call: TRBJ2-7
v_call: TRBV5-6
d_call: .
cdr3_nt: TGTGCCAGCAGCCGGGCCAGGGACTCCTACGAGCAGTACTTC
cdr3_aa: CASSRARDSYEQYF

clone_size: .
j_call: TRBJ1-5
v_call: TRBV2
d_call: TRBD1
cdr3_nt: TGTGCCAGCAGCCGTCAGACAGGGGGGGGCAATCAGCCCCAGCATTTT
cdr3_aa: CASSRQTGGGNQPQHF

clone_size: .
j_call: TRBJ2-1
v_call: TRBV24-1
d_call: .
cdr3_nt: TGTGCCACCAGTGATTTGCTAGCGTACAATGAGCAGTTCTTC
cdr3_aa: CATSDLLAYNEQFF

clone_size: once
j_call: TRBJ1-1
v_call: TRBV5-6
d_call: TRBD1
cdr3_nt: TGTGCCAGCAGCGTAGGACAGGGTCGGTACACTGAAGCTTTCTTT
cdr3_aa: CASSVGQGRYTEAFF

clone_size: .
j_call: TRBJ1-4
v_call: TRBV7-9
d_call: TRBD1
cdr3_nt: TGTGCCAGCAGCCCCCAACAGGGGTTTGGCGAAAAACTGTTTTTT
cdr3_aa: CASSPQQGFGEKLFF

clone_size: .
j_call: TRBJ2-1
v_call: TRBV9
d_call: TRBD2
cdr3_nt: TGTGCCAGCAGCCCGGGACTAGCGGGGGGGCCATCTTTCAATGAGCAGTTCTTC
cdr3_aa: CASSPGLAGGPSFNEQFF

clone_size: .
j_call: TRBJ1-5
v_call: TRBV28
d_call: .
cdr3_nt: TGTGCCAGCAGTCCCCCTTATGGGGCGAGCAATCAGCCCCAGCATTTT
cdr3_aa: CASSPPYGASNQPQHF

clone_size: .
j_call: TRBJ2-3
v_call: TRBV21-1
d_call: .
cdr3_nt: TGTGCCAGCAGCCCTAGGGGGACTAGCGGGGGCCCCCTTTTCACAGATACGCAGTATTTT
cdr3_aa: CASSPRGTSGGPLFTDTQYF

clone_size: .
j_call: TRBJ2-7
v_call: TRBV3-1/TRBV3-2
d_call: TRBD2
cdr3_nt: TGTGCCAGCAGCCCAGCCGGGGGGGGCTACGAGCAGTACTTC
cdr3_aa: CASSPAGGGYEQYF

clone_size: .
j_call: TRBJ1-2
v_call: TRBV10-3
d_call: TRBD1
cdr3_nt: TGTGCCATCTACACGTTAAAACAGGGGCTTAGTGGCTACACCTTC
cdr3_aa: CAIYTLKQGLSGYTF

clone_size: .
j_call: TRBJ1-2
v_call: TRBV6-5
d_call: .
cdr3_nt: TGTGCCAGCAGTTACTCGCGAAGCGTACATGGCTACACCTTC
cdr3_aa: CASSYSRSVHGYTF

clone_size: .
j_call: TRBJ1-1
v_call: TRBV5-1
d_call: TRBD1
cdr3_nt: TGCGCCAGCAGCCCCATAACAGGGGAGAACACTGAAGCTTTCTTT
cdr3_aa: CASSPITGENTEAFF

clone_size: .
j_call: TRBJ2-7
v_call: TRBV30
d_call: .
cdr3_nt: TGTGCCTGGAGTGTATTCGGTTACGAGCAGTACTTC
cdr3_aa: CAWSVFGYEQYF

clone_size: .
j_call: TRBJ1-2
v_call: TRBV11-2
d_call: TRBD1
cdr3_nt: TGTGCCAGCAGCCGGACAGGGGGCGGCTACACCTTC
cdr3_aa: CASSRTGGGYTF

clone_size: .
j_call: TRBJ2-5
v_call: TRBV5-1
d_call: .
cdr3_nt: TGCGCCAGCAGCCCGCTGGGGGGACGAGAGACCCAGTACTTC
cdr3_aa: CASSPLGGRETQYF

clone_size: .
j_call: TRBJ2-1
v_call: TRBV24-1
d_call: TRBD1
cdr3_nt: TGTGCCACGGAAGCCACGGGACAGGGAAACAATGAGCAGTTCTTC
cdr3_aa: CATEATGQGNNEQFF

clone_size: .
j_call: TRBJ2-7
v_call: TRBV4-2
d_call: .
cdr3_nt: TGTGCCAGCAGCCAGGCTAACAGGGCAGAGGAGTACTTC
cdr3_aa: CASSQANRAEEYF

clone_size: .
j_call: TRBJ1-3
v_call: TRBV2
d_call: .
cdr3_nt: TGTGCCAGCCAAACAGCAAGCTCTGGAAACACCATATATTTT
cdr3_aa: CASQTASSGNTIYF

clone_size: .
j_call: TRBJ2-1
v_call: TRBV6-5
d_call: .
cdr3_nt: TGTGCCAGCAGTTCAGTGGAGAAATCCTACAATGAGCAGTTCTTC
cdr3_aa: CASSSVEKSYNEQFF

clone_size: .
j_call: TRBJ2-2
v_call: TRBV28
d_call: .
cdr3_nt: TGTGCCAGCAGTTTCGGACAATGGTACACCGGGGAGCTGTTTTTT
cdr3_aa: CASSFGQWYTGELFF

clone_size: once
j_call: TRBJ2-3
v_call: TRBV7-2
d_call: .
cdr3_nt: TGTGCCAGCAGCCCAGGCGGGGCTACCACAGATACGCAGTATTTT
cdr3_aa: CASSPGGATTDTQYF

clone_size: .
j_call: TRBJ1-1
v_call: TRBV7-2
d_call: .
cdr3_nt: TGTGCCAGCAGCTTCAGAAACACTGAAGCTTTCTTT
cdr3_aa: CASSFRNTEAFF

clone_size: .
j_call: TRBJ2-7
v_call: TRBV28
d_call: .
cdr3_nt: TGTGCCAGCACCATACCTACGACGGGGGTAAACGAGCAGTACTTC
cdr3_aa: CASTIPTTGVNEQYF

clone_size: .
j_call: TRBJ1-6
v_call: TRBV6-5
d_call: .
cdr3_nt: TGTGCCAGCGATCTGGGGAGCACCTATTCACCCCTCCACTTT
cdr3_aa: CASDLGSTYSPLHF

clone_size: .
j_call: TRBJ2-1
v_call: TRBV12-3/TRBV12-4
d_call: TRBD2
cdr3_nt: TGTGCCATCCATCTAGCGGACAATGAGCAGTTCTTC
cdr3_aa: CAIHLADNEQFF

clone_size: few
j_call: TRBJ2-5
v_call: TRBV12-5
d_call: TRBD1
cdr3_nt: TGTGCTAGTGGAGGACAGGGGGCAGAGACCCAGTACTTC
cdr3_aa: CASGGQGAETQYF

clone_size: .
j_call: TRBJ2-2
v_call: TRBV3-1/TRBV3-2
d_call: TRBD1
cdr3_nt: TGTGCCAGCAGCCGAGGGACAGGGGGGTCCGGGGAGCTGTTTTTT
cdr3_aa: CASSRGTGGSGELFF

clone_size: .
j_call: TRBJ1-1
v_call: TRBV4-3
d_call: .
cdr3_nt: TGCGCCAGCAGCCAAGAGTCCCCAGGGGTCACTGAAGCTTTCTTT
cdr3_aa: CASSQESPGVTEAFF

clone_size: .
j_call: TRBJ1-2
v_call: TRBV6-5
d_call: .
cdr3_nt: TGTGCCAGCAGTCCACACAGGGCTCACTATGGCTACACCTTC
cdr3_aa: CASSPHRAHYGYTF

clone_size: .
j_call: TRBJ1-1
v_call: TRBV11-2
d_call: .
cdr3_nt: TGTGCCAGCAGCCTACAGGGACTGAACACTGAAGCTTTCTTT
cdr3_aa: CASSLQGLNTEAFF

clone_size: few
j_call: TRBJ2-2
v_call: TRBV29-1
d_call: .
cdr3_nt: TGCAGCGCTTCAGGAATTAGTTCGAACACCGGGGAGCTGTTTTTT
cdr3_aa: CSASGISSNTGELFF

clone_size: once
j_call: TRBJ1-3
v_call: TRBV30
d_call: .
cdr3_nt: TGTGCCTGGACATCCCAGGGGCTGCAGGGCTGGAACACCATATATTTT
cdr3_aa: CAWTSQGLQGWNTIYF

clone_size: .
j_call: TRBJ2-7
v_call: TRBV6-5
d_call: .
cdr3_nt: TGTGCCAGTCACTCAGGGATCTACGAGCAGTACTTC
cdr3_aa: CASHSGIYEQYF

clone_size: .
j_call: TRBJ1-5
v_call: TRBV19
d_call: .
cdr3_nt: TGTGCCAGTAGCAGGCAGATCAATCAGCCCCAGCATTTT
cdr3_aa: CASSRQINQPQHF

clone_size: .
j_call: TRBJ2-3
v_call: TRBV10-3
d_call: TRBD1
cdr3_nt: TGTGCCATCAGCGGGGGGGGACAGGGGATAACAGATACGCAGTATTTT
cdr3_aa: CAISGGGQGITDTQYF

clone_size: once
j_call: TRBJ2-3
v_call: TRBV5-4
d_call: .
cdr3_nt: TGTGCCAGCAGCTCGCCCCGGGACATCGGTACGCAGTATTTT
cdr3_aa: CASSSPRDIGTQYF

clone_size: once
j_call: TRBJ1-6
v_call: TRBV7-6
d_call: TRBD1
cdr3_nt: TGTGCCAGCAGCGACAGGGAGAATTCACCCCTCCACTTT
cdr3_aa: CASSDRENSPLHF

clone_size: .
j_call: TRBJ2-7
v_call: TRBV19
d_call: TRBD1
cdr3_nt: TGTGCCAGTAGTATTGCAGGGGGTGAAATATACGAGCAGTACTTC
cdr3_aa: CASSIAGGEIYEQYF

clone_size: .
j_call: TRBJ2-7
v_call: TRBV11-2
d_call: TRBD1
cdr3_nt: TGTGCCAGCAGCTCATACAGGGGTAGATCCTACGAGCAGTACTTC
cdr3_aa: CASSSYRGRSYEQYF

clone_size: .
j_call: TRBJ2-3
v_call: TRBV24-1
d_call: .
cdr3_nt: TGTGCCACCAGTGTTACAGGGTTGAAGGCAGATACGCAGTATTTT
cdr3_aa: CATSVTGLKADTQYF

clone_size: .
j_call: TRBJ1-1
v_call: TRBV5-1
d_call: TRBD1
cdr3_nt: TGCGCCAGCAGCCGCCAGGGGGAGAAGAACACTGAAGCTTTCTTT
cdr3_aa: CASSRQGEKNTEAFF

clone_size: .
j_call: TRBJ1-1
v_call: TRBV5-1
d_call: TRBD1
cdr3_nt: TGCGCCAGCAGCGTACAGGGGGCTGAAGCTTTCTTT
cdr3_aa: CASSVQGAEAFF

clone_size: .
j_call: TRBJ2-5
v_call: TRBV2
d_call: TRBD2
cdr3_nt: TGTGCCACCCTAGCGGGGGTTCAAGAGACCCAGTACTTC
cdr3_aa: CATLAGVQETQYF

clone_size: .
j_call: TRBJ1-2
v_call: TRBV19
d_call: TRBD1
cdr3_nt: TGTGCCAGTAGTCCCACGGACAGGGTGTATGGCTACACCTTC
cdr3_aa: CASSPTDRVYGYTF

clone_size: .
j_call: TRBJ2-7
v_call: TRBV3-1/TRBV3-2
d_call: .
cdr3_nt: TGTGCCAGCAGCGGGACATCCTACGAGCAGTACTTC
cdr3_aa: CASSGTSYEQYF